One T cell receptor beta chain is described in this entry. Antigen unknown. This sample was taken from a study of cytomegalovirus exposure and HLA in healthy donors. Looking at the study overall: From donors who were HLA-typed, an early data release held approximately 80 million unique TCRs. Points from the study as a whole: Later analysis showed most CMV-associated TCR beta chains appearing HLA-restricted. Overall, 164 TCR beta chains were annotated as cytomegalovirus-associated.

Primers for the PCR totalled 60 Vbeta and 13 Jbeta. Profiling relied on immunoSEQ multiplex PCR, and the TCRdb table lists in-frame clones only, not all of them. The sample shows some 200,000 clones, about four fifths of them seen only once. The CDR3 loop spans 15 amino acids. Deletions cut 0 bases from V and 5 bases from J, with 14 bases between. Germline CDR1 reads SGHRS; CDR2 reads YFSETQ. The TCR comes from a woman aged 50 to 60 in good health and CMV-seropositive. The sequencing sample was made of PBMCs. V usage is TRBV5-1 and J usage is TRBJ2-5; D not certain. CDR3 in DNA: TGCGCCAGCAGCTTGGGACCCCGAGGTGGGGAGACCCAGTACTTC. Its translation is CASSLGPRGGETQYF.